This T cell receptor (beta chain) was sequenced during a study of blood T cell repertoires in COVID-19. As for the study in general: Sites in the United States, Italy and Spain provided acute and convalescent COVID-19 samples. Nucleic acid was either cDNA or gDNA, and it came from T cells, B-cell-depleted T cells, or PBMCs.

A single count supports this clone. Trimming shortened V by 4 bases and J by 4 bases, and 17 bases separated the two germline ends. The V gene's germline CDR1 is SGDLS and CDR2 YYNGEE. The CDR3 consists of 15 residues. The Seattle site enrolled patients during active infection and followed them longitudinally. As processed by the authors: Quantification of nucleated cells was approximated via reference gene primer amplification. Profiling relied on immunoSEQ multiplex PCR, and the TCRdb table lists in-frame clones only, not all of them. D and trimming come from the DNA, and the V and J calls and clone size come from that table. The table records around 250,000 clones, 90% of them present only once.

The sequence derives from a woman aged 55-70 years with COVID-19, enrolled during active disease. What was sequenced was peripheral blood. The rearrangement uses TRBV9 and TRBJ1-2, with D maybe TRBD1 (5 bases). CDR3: CASSFDSLRLYGYTF. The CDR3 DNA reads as TGTGCCAGCAGCTTTGACAGCCTAAGGCTCTATGGCTACACCTTC.